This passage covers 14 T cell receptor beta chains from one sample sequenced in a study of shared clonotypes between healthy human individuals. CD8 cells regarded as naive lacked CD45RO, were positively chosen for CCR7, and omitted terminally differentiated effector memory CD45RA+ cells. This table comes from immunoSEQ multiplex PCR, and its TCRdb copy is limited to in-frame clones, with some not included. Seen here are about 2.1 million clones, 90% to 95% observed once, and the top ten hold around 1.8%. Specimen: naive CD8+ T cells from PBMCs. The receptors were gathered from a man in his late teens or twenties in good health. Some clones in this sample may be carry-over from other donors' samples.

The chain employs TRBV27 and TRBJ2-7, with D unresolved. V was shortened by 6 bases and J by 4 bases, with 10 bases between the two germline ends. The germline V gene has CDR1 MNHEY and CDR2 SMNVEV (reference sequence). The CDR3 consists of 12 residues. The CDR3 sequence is CASSPSQYEQYF. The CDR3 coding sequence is TGTGCCAGCAGCCCCTCACAATACGAGCAGTACTTC.

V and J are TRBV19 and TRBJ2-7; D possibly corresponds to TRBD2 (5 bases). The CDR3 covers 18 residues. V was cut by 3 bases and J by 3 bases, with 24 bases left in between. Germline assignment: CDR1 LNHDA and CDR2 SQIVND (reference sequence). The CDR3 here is CASSIGGGSGWEIYEQYF. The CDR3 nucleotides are TGTGCCAGTAGTATCGGAGGAGGATCGGGGTGGGAGATCTACGAGCAGTACTTC.

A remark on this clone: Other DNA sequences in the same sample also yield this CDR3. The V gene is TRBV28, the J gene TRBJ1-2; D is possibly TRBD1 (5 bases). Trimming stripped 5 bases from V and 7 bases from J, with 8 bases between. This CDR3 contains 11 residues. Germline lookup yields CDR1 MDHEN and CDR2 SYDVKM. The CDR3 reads CASSRGGGYTF. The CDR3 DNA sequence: TGTGCCAGCAGTCGTGGGGGTGGCTACACCTTC.

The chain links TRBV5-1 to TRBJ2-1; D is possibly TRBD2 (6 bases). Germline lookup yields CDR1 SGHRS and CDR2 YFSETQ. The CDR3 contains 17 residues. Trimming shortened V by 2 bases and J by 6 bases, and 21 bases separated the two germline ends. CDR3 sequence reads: CASSFGLGRKDRNEQFF. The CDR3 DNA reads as TGCGCCAGCAGCTTTGGTTTGGGGAGGAAGGATCGCAATGAGCAGTTCTTC.

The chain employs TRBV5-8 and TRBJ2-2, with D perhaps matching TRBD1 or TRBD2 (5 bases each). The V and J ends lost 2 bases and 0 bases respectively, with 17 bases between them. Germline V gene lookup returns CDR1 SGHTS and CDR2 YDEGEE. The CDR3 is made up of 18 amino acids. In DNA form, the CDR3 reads TGTGCCAGCAGCTTCGTTTTGAGGGGATACGCGAACACCGGGGAGCTGTTTTTT. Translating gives CASSFVLRGYANTGELFF.

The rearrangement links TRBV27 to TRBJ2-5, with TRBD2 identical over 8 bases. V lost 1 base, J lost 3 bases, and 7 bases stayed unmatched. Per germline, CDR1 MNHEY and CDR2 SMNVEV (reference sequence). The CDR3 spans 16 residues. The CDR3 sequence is CASSLLPAGVKETQYF. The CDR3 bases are TGTGCCAGCAGTTTATTACCAGCGGGGGTCAAAGAGACCCAGTACTTC.

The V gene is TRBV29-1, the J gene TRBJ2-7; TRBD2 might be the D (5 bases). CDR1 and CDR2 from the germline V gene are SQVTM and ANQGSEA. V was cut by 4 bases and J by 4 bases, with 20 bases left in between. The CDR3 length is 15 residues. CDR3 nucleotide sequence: TGCAGCGTTGTCTCGGCCAGCCTGAGAGGGTACGAGCAGTACTTC. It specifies CSVVSASLRGYEQYF.

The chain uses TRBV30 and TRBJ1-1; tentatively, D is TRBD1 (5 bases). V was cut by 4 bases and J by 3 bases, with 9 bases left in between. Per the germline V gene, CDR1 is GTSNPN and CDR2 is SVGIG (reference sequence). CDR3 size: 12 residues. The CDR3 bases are TGTGCCTGGATCGGGGGGTACACTGAAGCTTTCTTT. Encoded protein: CAWIGGYTEAFF.

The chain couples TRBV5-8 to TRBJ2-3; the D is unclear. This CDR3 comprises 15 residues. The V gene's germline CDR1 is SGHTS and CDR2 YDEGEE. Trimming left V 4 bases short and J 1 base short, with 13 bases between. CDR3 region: CASSVGYIGTDTQYF. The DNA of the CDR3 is TGTGCCAGCAGCGTAGGGTATATTGGCACAGATACGCAGTATTTT. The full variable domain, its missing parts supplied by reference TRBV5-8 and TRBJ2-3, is EAGVTQSPTHLIKTRGQQATLRCSPISGHTSVYWYQQALGLGLQFLLWYDEGEERNRGNFPPRFSGRQFPNYSSELNVNALELEDSALYLCASSVGYIGTDTQYFGPGTRLTVL.

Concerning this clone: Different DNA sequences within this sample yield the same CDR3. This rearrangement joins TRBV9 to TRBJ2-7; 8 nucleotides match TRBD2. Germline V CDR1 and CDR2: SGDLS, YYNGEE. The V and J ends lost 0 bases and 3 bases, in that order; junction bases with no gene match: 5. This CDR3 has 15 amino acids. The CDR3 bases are TGTGCCAGCAGCGTAGCGGCTAGCGGGCTCTACGAGCAGTACTTC. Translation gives CASSVAASGLYEQYF.

The chain's CDR3 is CASSSLRTPRVQYF. CDR3 DNA sequence: TGTGCCAGCAGCAGCCTAAGGACCCCTAGGGTCCAGTACTTC. The chain employs TRBV11-3 and TRBJ2-5; D is ambiguous. The CDR3 sequence is 14 residues long. V was trimmed by 5 bases and J by 10 bases, leaving 20 bases between them. Germline V gene data show CDR1 as SGHNT and CDR2 as YENEEA.

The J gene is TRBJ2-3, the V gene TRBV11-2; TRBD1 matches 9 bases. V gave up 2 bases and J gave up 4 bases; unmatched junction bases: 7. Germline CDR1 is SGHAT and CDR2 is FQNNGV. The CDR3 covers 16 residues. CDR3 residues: CASSLHTGQGPDTQYF. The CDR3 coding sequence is TGTGCCAGCAGCTTACACACGGGACAGGGACCAGATACGCAGTATTTT.

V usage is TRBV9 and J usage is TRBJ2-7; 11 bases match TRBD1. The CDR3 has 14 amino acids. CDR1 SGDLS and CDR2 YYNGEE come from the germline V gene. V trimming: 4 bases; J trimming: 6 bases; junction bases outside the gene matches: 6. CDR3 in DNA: TGTGCCAGCAGCCCCAGCGGGACAGGGGGCGAGCAGTACTTC. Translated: CASSPSGTGGEQYF.

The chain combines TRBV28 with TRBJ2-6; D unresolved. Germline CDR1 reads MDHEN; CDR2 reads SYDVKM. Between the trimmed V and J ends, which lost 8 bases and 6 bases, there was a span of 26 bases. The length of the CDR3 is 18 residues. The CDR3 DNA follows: TGTGCCAGCCGCATTGGTGGACGGTCCATTTCTCTGGCCAACGTCCTGACTTTC. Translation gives CASRIGGRSISLANVLTF. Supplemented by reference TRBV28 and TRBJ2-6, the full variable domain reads DVKVTQSSRYLVKRTGEKVFLECVQDMDHENMFWYRQDPGLGLRLIYFSYDVKMKEKGDIPEGYSVSREKKERFSLILESASTNQTSMYLCASRIGGRSISLANVLTFGAGSRLTVL.